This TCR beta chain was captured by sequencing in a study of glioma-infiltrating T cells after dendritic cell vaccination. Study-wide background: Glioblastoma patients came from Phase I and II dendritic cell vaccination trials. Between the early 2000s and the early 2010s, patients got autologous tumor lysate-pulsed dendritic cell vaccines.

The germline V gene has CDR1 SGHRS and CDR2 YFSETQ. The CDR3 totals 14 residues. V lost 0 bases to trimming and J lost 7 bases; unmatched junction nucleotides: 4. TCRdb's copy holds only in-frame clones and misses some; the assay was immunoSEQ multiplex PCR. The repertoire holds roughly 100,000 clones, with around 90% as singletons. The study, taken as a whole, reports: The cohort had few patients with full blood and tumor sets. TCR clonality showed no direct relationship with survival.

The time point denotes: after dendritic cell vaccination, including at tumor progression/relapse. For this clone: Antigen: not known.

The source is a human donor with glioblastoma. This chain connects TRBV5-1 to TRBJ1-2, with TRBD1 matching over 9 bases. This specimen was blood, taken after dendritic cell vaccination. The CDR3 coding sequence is TGCGCCAGCAGCTTGGAAGGGACAGGGAGTGGCTACACCTTC. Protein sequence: CASSLEGTGSGYTF.